This is a list of T cell receptor beta chains from one sample in a study of OX40 agonist ivuxolimab in advanced cancers. Assay used: immunoSEQ multiplex PCR; TCRdb lists only in-frame clones, some missing. Here the sample spans around 67,000 clones, about four fifths being singletons. The input for sequencing was CD4+ or CD8+ T cells sorted from blood, taken in a trial of the OX40 agonist ivuxolimab. These receptor sequences come from an adult with an advanced solid tumor such as melanoma, head and neck, liver or kidney cancer. CDR3s include the opening cysteine and the closing phenylalanine or tryptophan. A D gene is named only where the DNA matches it firmly. The listing skips clone size in some rows; elsewhere it reads once, few, many or a size class.

V	size	J	D	CDR3	DNA
TRBV19	-	TRBJ1-1	TRBD1	CASSQGAFGTEAFF	TGTGCCAGTAGCCAGGGGGCGTTTGGCACTGAAGCTTTCTTT
TRBV6-1	-	TRBJ1-1	-	CASTLGLRGTEAFF	TGTGCCAGCACCCTAGGACTACGAGGCACTGAAGCTTTCTTT
TRBV5-1	few	TRBJ2-1	TRBD2	CASRRAAGGIFDEQFF	TGCGCCAGCAGGAGGGCAGCGGGAGGGATATTCGATGAGCAGTTCTTC
TRBV6-6	-	TRBJ1-1	-	CASKQGWNTEAFF	TGTGCCAGCAAACAGGGCTGGAACACTGAAGCTTTCTTT
TRBV25-1	once	TRBJ1-1	-	CASSAGFGITEAFF	TGTGCCAGCAGTGCAGGGTTTGGCATCACTGAAGCTTTCTTT
TRBV13	-	TRBJ1-2	-	CASSLGLADVVGGYTF	TGTGCCAGCAGCTTAGGGTTGGCGGATGTAGTCGGTGGCTACACCTTC
TRBV10-3	-	TRBJ2-7	-	CAISDTDKGEQYF	TGTGCCATCAGTGATACGGACAAAGGCGAGCAGTACTTC
TRBV15	-	TRBJ2-1	-	CATSSEVGYEQFF	TGTGCCACCAGCAGTGAAGTAGGGTATGAGCAGTTCTTC
TRBV6-1	-	TRBJ1-6	-	CASSAGVVSLHF	TGTGCCAGCAGTGCAGGGGTGGTGTCCCTCCACTTT
TRBV7-2	-	TRBJ1-5	TRBD1	CASSPGQASFQPQHF	TGTGCCAGCAGCCCGGGACAGGCATCATTCCAGCCCCAGCATTTT
TRBV4-3	once	TRBJ2-3	TRBD1	CASSQDIGQGDTQYF	TGCGCCAGCAGCCAAGATATCGGACAGGGGGATACGCAGTATTTT
TRBV5-1	-	TRBJ2-7	-	CASSLDGGSYEQYF	TGCGCCAGCAGCTTGGATGGGGGTTCCTACGAGCAGTACTTC
TRBV6-1	-	TRBJ2-3	-	CASGLPRRADTQYF	TGTGCCAGCGGGTTACCCAGGAGGGCAGATACGCAGTATTTT
TRBV4-1	-	TRBJ1-2	TRBD1	CASSQGDSQPFYGYTF	TGCGCCAGCAGCCAAGGGGACAGCCAACCCTTCTATGGCTACACCTTC
TRBV30	once	TRBJ1-5	-	CAWSVWGNQPQHF	TGTGCCTGGAGTGTATGGGGTAATCAGCCCCAGCATTTT
TRBV6-1	-	TRBJ2-7	-	CASIGNSYEQYF	TGTGCCAGCATCGGGAACTCCTACGAGCAGTACTTC
TRBV15	-	TRBJ1-5	-	CATSRDLLGRSNQPQHF	TGTGCCACCAGCAGAGATCTATTGGGACGAAGCAATCAGCCCCAGCATTTT
TRBV5-1	-	TRBJ1-1	TRBD1	CASSLKPDRGEAFF	TGCGCCAGCAGCTTGAAGCCTGACAGGGGCGAAGCTTTCTTT
TRBV30	-	TRBJ2-2	-	CAWSVLWRQGHPGELFF	TGTGCCTGGAGTGTACTTTGGCGGCAGGGACATCCCGGGGAGCTGTTTTTT
TRBV7-2	-	TRBJ1-2	-	CASSPSRVRGAYGYTF	TGTGCCAGCAGCCCGAGCCGCGTACGGGGCGCCTATGGCTACACCTTC
TRBV7-3	-	TRBJ2-3	-	CASSSAGTSDTQYF	TGTGCCAGCAGCTCTGCGGGAACTTCAGATACGCAGTATTTT
TRBV7-2	-	TRBJ2-7	-	CASSLLAASYEQYF	TGTGCCAGCAGCCTTCTAGCTGCATCCTACGAGCAGTACTTC
TRBV2	-	TRBJ2-6	TRBD1	CASTRIKGATGANVLTF	TGTGCCAGCACCCGTATCAAGGGGGCAACTGGGGCCAACGTCCTGACTTTC
TRBV5-4	-	TRBJ1-4	-	CASSLVGSEEKLFF	TGTGCCAGCAGCTTGGTGGGGTCAGAAGAAAAACTGTTTTTT
TRBV15	once	TRBJ2-1	-	CATSRDLGADIYNEQFF	TGTGCCACCAGCAGAGACCTAGGGGCGGACATTTACAATGAGCAGTTCTTC
TRBV27	-	TRBJ1-1	TRBD1	CASSARDRGGQVAFF	TGTGCCAGCAGTGCCAGGGACAGGGGTGGGCAGGTAGCTTTCTTT
TRBV4-2	few	TRBJ2-5	TRBD2	CASSQAGGETQYF	TGTGCCAGCAGCCAAGCGGGGGGAGAGACCCAGTACTTC
TRBV30	-	TRBJ2-3	-	CAWSVLGGFTDTQYF	TGTGCCTGGAGTGTACTGGGAGGATTCACAGATACGCAGTATTTT
TRBV5-4	-	TRBJ2-7	-	CASSTDGLAYEQYF	TGTGCCAGCAGCACCGACGGGTTAGCCTACGAGCAGTACTTC
TRBV4-2	few	TRBJ2-3	-	CASSQERGPRDTQYF	TGTGCCAGCAGCCAAGAACGGGGGCCGCGGGATACGCAGTATTTT
TRBV7-2	-	TRBJ1-2	TRBD1	CASSLRSGGHGYTF	TGTGCCAGCAGCTTAAGGTCAGGGGGCCATGGCTACACCTTC
TRBV28	-	TRBJ1-6	-	CASSFEDSYSPLHF	TGTGCCAGCAGTTTCGAGGACAGCTATTCACCCCTCCACTTT
TRBV6-6	-	TRBJ1-5	-	CASSYLSGADQPQHF	TGTGCCAGCAGTTACTTATCGGGGGCAGATCAGCCCCAGCATTTT
TRBV18	-	TRBJ1-6	-	CASSGDPRNSPLHF	TGTGCCAGCTCAGGGGACCCTCGCAATTCACCCCTCCACTTT
TRBV11-2	-	TRBJ2-3	TRBD2	CASSLGGGNTDTQYF	TGTGCCAGCAGCTTAGGCGGGGGGAATACAGATACGCAGTATTTT
TRBV14	-	TRBJ1-3	-	CASSQLGPTIYF	TGTGCCAGCAGCCAATTGGGACCCACCATATATTTT
TRBV5-4	few	TRBJ2-7	-	CASSLPQSSYEQYF	TGTGCCAGCAGCTTGCCCCAGAGCTCCTACGAGCAGTACTTC
TRBV5-5	-	TRBJ1-3	-	CASSLELQLLSGNTIYF	TGTGCCAGCAGCTTGGAATTGCAACTACTCTCTGGAAACACCATATATTTT
TRBV14	once	TRBJ2-7	-	CASSQNNQGNYEQYF	TGTGCCAGCAGCCAAAATAACCAGGGAAACTACGAGCAGTACTTC
TRBV6-1	few	TRBJ1-6	-	CASSATGDNSPLHF	TGTGCCAGCAGTGCAACGGGGGATAATTCACCCCTCCACTTT
TRBV6-6	-	TRBJ2-3	TRBD1	CASSGDRGTQYF	TGTGCCAGCAGCGGGGACAGGGGAACGCAGTATTTT
TRBV11-2	-	TRBJ1-2	TRBD1	CASSPGQGNGYTF	TGTGCCAGCAGCCCGGGACAGGGAAACGGCTACACCTTC
TRBV5-1	-	TRBJ2-7	-	CASSYLTGYEQYF	TGCGCCAGCAGTTATCTTACAGGCTACGAGCAGTACTTC
TRBV18	few	TRBJ1-1	-	CASSPPGLNTEAFF	TGTGCCAGCTCACCACCGGGGTTGAACACTGAAGCTTTCTTT
TRBV12-5	-	TRBJ1-5	TRBD1	CASGLRQGANNQPQHF	TGTGCTAGTGGTCTCAGACAGGGAGCCAACAATCAGCCCCAGCATTTT
TRBV14	-	TRBJ1-2	TRBD1	CASSPTGQLLVGYTF	TGTGCCAGCAGCCCAACGGGACAGCTATTGGTTGGCTACACCTTC
TRBV5-1	-	TRBJ1-1	-	CASSLGKADTEAFF	TGCGCCAGCAGCTTGGGCAAGGCGGACACTGAAGCTTTCTTT
TRBV2	-	TRBJ1-4	TRBD1	CASSETGGDKTNEKLFF	TGTGCCAGCAGCGAGACAGGGGGAGATAAAACTAATGAAAAACTGTTTTTT
TRBV7-3	once	TRBJ2-1	TRBD1	CASSPPGQGYNEQFF	TGTGCCAGCAGCCCCCCGGGACAGGGGTACAATGAGCAGTTCTTC
TRBV30	-	TRBJ1-2	-	CAWSVGNPYGYTF	TGTGCCTGGAGTGTAGGGAACCCCTATGGCTACACCTTC
TRBV7-9	-	TRBJ2-7	-	CASSLERYRSEQYF	TGTGCCAGCAGCCTTGAGCGTTACAGGAGCGAGCAGTACTTC
TRBV5-1	few	TRBJ1-2	TRBD1	CASSLEGGGIGGYTF	TGCGCCAGCAGCTTGGAGGGAGGGGGCATCGGCGGCTACACCTTC